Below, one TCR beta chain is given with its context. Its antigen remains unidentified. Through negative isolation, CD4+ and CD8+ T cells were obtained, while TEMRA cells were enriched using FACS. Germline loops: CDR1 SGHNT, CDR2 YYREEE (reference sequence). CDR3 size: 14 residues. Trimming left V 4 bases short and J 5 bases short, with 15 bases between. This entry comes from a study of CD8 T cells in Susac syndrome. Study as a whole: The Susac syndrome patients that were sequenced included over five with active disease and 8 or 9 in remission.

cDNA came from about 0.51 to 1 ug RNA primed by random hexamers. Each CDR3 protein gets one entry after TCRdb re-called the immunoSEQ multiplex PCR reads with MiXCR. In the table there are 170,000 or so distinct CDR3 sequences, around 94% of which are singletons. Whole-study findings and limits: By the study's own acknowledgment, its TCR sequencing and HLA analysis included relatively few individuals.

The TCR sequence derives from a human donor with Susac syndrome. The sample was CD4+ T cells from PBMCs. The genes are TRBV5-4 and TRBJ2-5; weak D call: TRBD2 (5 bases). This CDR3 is CASSTPGSEETQYF. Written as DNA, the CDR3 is TGTGCCAGCAGCACCCCGGGGAGTGAGGAGACCCAGTACTTC.